This T cell receptor beta chain is drawn from a study of T cells in women clearing cervical HPV infection. The CDR3 spans 14 residues. From germline, CDR1 is SNHLY and CDR2 FYNNEI. V dropped 6 bases and J dropped 6 bases, with 18 bases sitting between them. Only in-frame clones appear in the TCRdb table, and some are missing; sequencing was by immunoSEQ multiplex PCR. This sample's table has tens of thousands of clones. Of note for this clone: The read falls 3 residues short of the CDR3 end, and the missing part is taken from the germline J gene.

The sequenced material came from blood buffy coat. The V call is TRBV2, the J call TRBJ2-7; TRBD1 is a possible D gene (6 bases). The TCR was taken from a woman between 18 and 70 years old with a cervical HPV16 infection that either progressed to CIN3+ or cleared (not recorded which). CDR3 in amino acids: CASRDVLGAGEQYF. CDR3 bases read: TGTGCCAGCAGGGACGTTTTGGGGGCGGGCGAG.